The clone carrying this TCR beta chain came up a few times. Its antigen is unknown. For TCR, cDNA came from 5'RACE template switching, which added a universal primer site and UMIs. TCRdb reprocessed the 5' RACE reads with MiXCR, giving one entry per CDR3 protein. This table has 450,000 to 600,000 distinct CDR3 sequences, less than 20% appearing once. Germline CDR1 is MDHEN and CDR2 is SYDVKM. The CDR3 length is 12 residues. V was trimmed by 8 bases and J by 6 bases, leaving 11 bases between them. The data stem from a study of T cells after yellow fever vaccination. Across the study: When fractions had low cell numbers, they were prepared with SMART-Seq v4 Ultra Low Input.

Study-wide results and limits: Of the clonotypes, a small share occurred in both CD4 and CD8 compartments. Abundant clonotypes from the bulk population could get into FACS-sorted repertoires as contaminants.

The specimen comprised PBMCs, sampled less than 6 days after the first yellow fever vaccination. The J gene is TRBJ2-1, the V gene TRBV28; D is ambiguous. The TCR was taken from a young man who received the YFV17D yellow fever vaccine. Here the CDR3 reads CASYQLLNEQFF. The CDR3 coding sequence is TGTGCCAGCTACCAGCTACTCAATGAGCAGTTCTTC.